This record concerns one T cell receptor beta chain sequence. Its antigen is still unknown. From germline, CDR1 is GTSNPN and CDR2 SVGIG (reference sequence). The CDR3 consists of 13 residues. V was pared by 0 bases and J by 7 bases, with 13 bases between. Sequencing used immunoSEQ multiplex PCR; TCRdb keeps in-frame clones, though not all of them. The sample contains 1,000 to 1,500 clones, approximately 20% of which appear only once. In each case, adjacent lung free of atypia was taken at least 2 cm from the tumor margin. The data derive from a study of T cells in localized non-small cell lung cancer. Study-wide results and limits: Adjacent lung exhibited a median of about 57 among the 100 most abundant tumor clones. Investigators sequenced only a single tumor region, leaving heterogeneity possible. Clonality peaked in uninvolved adjacent lung rather than tumor.

The chain joins TRBV30 to TRBJ2-7; the D gene is possibly TRBD2 (5 bases). This TCR was sampled from a man aged 40 to 70 with stage I lung adenocarcinoma. Sample: normal lung tissue next to the tumor, taken before any cancer treatment. CDR3 loop: CAWSVGLTGEQYF. The CDR3 nucleotides read TGTGCCTGGAGTGTAGGTCTTACGGGGGAGCAGTACTTC.